Here is one T cell receptor beta chain with its context. Assay used: immunoSEQ multiplex PCR; TCRdb lists only in-frame clones, some missing. The top ten clones hold 2% to 2.5% of a sample with roughly 290,000 clones, approximately 86% of them seen once. This sample was taken from a study of blood T cell repertoires in COVID-19. This CDR3 comprises 14 residues. Germline V gene data show CDR1 as SGHRS and CDR2 as YFSETQ. V was shortened by 0 bases and J by 4 bases, with 10 bases between the two germline ends. The chain links TRBV5-1 to TRBJ1-2; unclear D gene. This TCR derives from a woman younger than 45 who had recovered from COVID-19. The sequencing input was peripheral blood. The CDR3 loop reads CASSLGGPGYGYTF. In DNA form, the CDR3 reads TGCGCCAGCAGCTTGGGAGGCCCTGGCTATGGCTACACCTTC.